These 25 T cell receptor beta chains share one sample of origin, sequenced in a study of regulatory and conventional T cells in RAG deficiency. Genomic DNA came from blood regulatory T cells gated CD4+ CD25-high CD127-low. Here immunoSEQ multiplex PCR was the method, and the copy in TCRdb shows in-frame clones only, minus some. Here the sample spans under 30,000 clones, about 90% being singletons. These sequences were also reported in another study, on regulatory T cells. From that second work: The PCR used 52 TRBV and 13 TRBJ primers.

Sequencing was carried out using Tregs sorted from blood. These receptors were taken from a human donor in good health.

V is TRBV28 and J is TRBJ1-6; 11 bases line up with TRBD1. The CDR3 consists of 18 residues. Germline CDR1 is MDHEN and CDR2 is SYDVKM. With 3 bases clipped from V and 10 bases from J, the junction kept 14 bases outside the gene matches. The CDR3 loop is CASSFLGQGAFYESPLHF. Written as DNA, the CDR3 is TGTGCCAGCAGTTTTTTAGGACAGGGGGCGTTTTACGAATCACCCCTCCACTTT.

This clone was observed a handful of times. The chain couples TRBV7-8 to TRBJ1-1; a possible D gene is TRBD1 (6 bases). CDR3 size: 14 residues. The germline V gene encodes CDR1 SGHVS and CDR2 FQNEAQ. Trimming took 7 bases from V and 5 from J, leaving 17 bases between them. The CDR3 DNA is TGTGCCAGCACCCGGACAGACTTAAGGACTGAAGCTTTCTTT. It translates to CASTRTDLRTEAFF.

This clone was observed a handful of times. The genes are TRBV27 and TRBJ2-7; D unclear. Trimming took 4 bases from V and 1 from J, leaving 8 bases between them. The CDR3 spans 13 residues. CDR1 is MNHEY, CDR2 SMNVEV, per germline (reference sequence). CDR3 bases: TGTGCCAGCAGTTCGCTCCTATCCTACGAGCAGTACTTC. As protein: CASSSLLSYEQYF.

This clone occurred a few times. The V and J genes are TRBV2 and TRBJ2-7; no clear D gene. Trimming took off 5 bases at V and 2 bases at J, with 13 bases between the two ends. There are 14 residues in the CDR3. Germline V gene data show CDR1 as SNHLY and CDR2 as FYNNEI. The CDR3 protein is CASSLHNGAYEQYF. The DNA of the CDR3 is TGTGCCAGCAGTCTTCATAATGGAGCCTACGAGCAGTACTTC. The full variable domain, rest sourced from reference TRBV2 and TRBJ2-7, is EPEVTQTPSHQVTQMGQEVILRCVPISNHLYFYWYRQILGQKVEFLVSFYNNEISEKSEIFDDQFSVERPDGSNFTLKIRSTKLEDSAMYFCASSLHNGAYEQYFGPGTRLTVT.

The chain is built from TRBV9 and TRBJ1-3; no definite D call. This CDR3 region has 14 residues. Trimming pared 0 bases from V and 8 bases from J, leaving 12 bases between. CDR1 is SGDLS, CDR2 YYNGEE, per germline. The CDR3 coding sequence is TGTGCCAGCAGCGTAGTGCCAGAGGGAGACACCATATATTTT. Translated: CASSVVPEGDTIYF.

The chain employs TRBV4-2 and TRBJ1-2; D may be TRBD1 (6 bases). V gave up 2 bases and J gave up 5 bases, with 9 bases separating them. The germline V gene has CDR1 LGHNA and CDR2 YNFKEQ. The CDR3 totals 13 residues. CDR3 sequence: CASSQSTGYGYTF. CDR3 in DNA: TGTGCCAGCAGCCAATCCACAGGGTATGGCTACACCTTC.

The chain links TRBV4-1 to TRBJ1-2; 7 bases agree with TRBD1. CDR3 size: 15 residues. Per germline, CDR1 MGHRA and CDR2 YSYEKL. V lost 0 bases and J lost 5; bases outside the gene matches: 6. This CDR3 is CASSQDRGQIYGYTF. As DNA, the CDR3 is TGCGCCAGCAGCCAAGATCGGGGACAGATATATGGCTACACCTTC.

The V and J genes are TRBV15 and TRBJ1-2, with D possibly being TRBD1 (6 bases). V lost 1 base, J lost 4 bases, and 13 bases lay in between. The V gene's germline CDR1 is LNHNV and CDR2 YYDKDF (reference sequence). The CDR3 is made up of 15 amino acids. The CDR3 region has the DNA TGTGCCACCAGCAGAGGACAGGCCTACACCTATGGCTACACCTTC. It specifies CATSRGQAYTYGYTF. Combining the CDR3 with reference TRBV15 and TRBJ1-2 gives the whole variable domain DAMVIQNPRYQVTQFGKPVTLSCSQTLNHNVMYWYQQKSSQAPKLLFHYYDKDFNNEADTPDNFQSRRPNTSFCFLDIRSPGLGDTAMYLCATSRGQAYTYGYTFGSGTRLTVV.

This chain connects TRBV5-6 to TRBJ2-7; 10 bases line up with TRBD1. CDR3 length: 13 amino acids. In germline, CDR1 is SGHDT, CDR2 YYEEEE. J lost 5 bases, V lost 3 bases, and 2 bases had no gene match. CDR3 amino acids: CASSWGQGNEQYF. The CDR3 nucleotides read TGTGCCAGCAGCTGGGGACAGGGGAACGAGCAGTACTTC.

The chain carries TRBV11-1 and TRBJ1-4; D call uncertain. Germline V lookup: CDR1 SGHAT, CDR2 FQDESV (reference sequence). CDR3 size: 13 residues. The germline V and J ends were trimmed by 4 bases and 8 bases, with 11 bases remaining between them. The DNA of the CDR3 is TGTGCCAGCAGCTCGGACGAAAGGGAAAAACTGTTTTTT. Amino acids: CASSSDEREKLFF.

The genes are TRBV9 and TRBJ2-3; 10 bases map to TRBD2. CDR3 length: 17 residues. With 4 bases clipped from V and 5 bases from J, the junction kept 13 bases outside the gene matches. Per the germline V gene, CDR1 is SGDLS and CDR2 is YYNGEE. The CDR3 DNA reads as TGTGCCAGCAGCCCCCGATCGGGAAGCGGGGGGGGAGATACGCAGTATTTT. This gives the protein CASSPRSGSGGGDTQYF.

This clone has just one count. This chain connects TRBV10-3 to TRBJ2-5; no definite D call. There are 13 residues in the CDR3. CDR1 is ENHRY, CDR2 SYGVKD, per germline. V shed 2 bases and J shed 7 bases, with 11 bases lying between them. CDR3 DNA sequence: TGTGCCATCAGTGAGGACGCCTCGGGGACCCAGTACTTC. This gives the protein CAISEDASGTQYF.

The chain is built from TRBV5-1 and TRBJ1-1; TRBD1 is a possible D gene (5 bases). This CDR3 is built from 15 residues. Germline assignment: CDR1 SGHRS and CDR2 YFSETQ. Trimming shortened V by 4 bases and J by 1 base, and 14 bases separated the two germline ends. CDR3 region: CASSAGADRNTEAFF. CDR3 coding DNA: TGCGCCAGCAGCGCGGGAGCCGACAGGAACACTGAAGCTTTCTTT.

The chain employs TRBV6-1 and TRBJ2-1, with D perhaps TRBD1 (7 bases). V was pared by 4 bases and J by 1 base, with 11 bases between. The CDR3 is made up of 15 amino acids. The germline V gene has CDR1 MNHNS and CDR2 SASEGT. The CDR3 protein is CASSVQGGSYNEQFF. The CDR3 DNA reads TGTGCCAGCAGTGTGCAGGGGGGATCCTACAATGAGCAGTTCTTC.

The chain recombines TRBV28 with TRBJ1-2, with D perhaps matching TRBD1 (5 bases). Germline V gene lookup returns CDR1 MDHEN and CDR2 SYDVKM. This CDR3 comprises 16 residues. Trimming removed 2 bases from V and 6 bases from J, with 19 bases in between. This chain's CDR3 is CASSLIRGLGGDGYTF. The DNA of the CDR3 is TGTGCCAGCAGTTTAATCCGGGGTTTGGGGGGTGATGGCTACACCTTC.

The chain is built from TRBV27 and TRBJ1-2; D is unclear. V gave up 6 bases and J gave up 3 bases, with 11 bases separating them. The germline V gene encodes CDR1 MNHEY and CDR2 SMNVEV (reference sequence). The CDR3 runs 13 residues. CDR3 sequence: CASSLGVDYGYTF. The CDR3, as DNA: TGTGCCAGCAGCTTAGGCGTTGACTATGGCTACACCTTC.

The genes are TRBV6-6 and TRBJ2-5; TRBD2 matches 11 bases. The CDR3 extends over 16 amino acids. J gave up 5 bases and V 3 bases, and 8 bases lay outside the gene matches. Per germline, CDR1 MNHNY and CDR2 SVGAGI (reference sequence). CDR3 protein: CASSYSGTSGQETQYF. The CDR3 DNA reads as TGTGCCAGCAGTTATTCCGGGACTAGCGGTCAGGAGACCCAGTACTTC.

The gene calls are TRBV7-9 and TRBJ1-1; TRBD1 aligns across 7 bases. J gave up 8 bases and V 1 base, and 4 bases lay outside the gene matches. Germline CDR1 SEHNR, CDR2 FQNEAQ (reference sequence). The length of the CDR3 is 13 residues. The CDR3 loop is CASSLVPGGEAFF. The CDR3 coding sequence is TGTGCCAGCAGCTTAGTGCCAGGGGGGGAAGCTTTCTTT.

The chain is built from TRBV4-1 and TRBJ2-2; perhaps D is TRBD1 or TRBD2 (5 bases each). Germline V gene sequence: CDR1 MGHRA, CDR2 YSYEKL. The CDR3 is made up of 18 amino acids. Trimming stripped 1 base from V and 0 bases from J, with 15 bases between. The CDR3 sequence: CASSQAGVGTANTGELFF. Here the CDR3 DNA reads TGCGCCAGCAGCCAAGCCGGAGTAGGGACGGCGAACACCGGGGAGCTGTTTTTT.

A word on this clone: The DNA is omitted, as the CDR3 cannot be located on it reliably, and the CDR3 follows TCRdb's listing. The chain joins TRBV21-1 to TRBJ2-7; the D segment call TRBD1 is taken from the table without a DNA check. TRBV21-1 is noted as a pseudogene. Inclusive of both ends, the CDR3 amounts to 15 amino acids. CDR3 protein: CASSKNVGTGIEQYF.

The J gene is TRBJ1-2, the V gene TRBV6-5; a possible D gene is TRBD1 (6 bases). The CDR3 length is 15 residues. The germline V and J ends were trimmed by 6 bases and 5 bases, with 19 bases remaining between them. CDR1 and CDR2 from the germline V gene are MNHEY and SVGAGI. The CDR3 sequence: CASSLRRRRGYGYTF. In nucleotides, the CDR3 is TGTGCCAGCAGCCTCAGGCGGAGGAGGGGGTATGGCTACACCTTC.

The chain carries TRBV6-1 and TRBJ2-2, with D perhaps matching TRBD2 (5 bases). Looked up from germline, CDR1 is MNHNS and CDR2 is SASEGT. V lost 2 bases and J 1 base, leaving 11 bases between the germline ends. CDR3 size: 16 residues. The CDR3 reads CASSENEGVNTGELFF. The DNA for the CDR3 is TGTGCCAGCAGTGAAAACGAGGGAGTGAACACCGGGGAGCTGTTTTTT.

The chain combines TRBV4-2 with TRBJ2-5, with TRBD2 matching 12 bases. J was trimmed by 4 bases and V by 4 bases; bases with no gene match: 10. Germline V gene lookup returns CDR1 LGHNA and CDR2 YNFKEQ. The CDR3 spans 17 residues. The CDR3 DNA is TGTGCCAGCAGCCGCCGAGGTGCTAGCGGGGGGGGAGAGACCCAGTACTTC. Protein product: CASSRRGASGGGETQYF.

The CDR3 sequence: CAWDSKNYGYTF. The CDR3 DNA reads TGTGCCTGGGACAGTAAAAACTATGGCTACACCTTC. V gene TRBV30 combines with J gene TRBJ1-2; D may be TRBD1 (5 bases). V was clipped by 5 bases and J by 2 bases, with 9 bases between them. The CDR3 is 12 amino acids. CDR1 is GTSNPN and CDR2 is SVGIG in the germline V gene (reference sequence).

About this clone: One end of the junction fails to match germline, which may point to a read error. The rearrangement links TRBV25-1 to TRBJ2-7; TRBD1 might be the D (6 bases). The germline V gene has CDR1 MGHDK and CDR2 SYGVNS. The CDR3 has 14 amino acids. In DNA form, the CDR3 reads TGTGCCAGCAGTGCGACGGACAGACCCTACCAGCAGTACTTC. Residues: CASSATDRPYQQYF.